A single sample is the source of the 9 T cell receptor beta chains below, sequenced in a study of yellow fever vaccine responses in identical twins. TCRdb reanalysed the RT-PCR reads using MiXCR and keeps one entry per CDR3 protein. The table has about 19,000 distinct CDR3 sequences, approximately 70% seen once. The sample in question was T cells from blood (PBMCs), unsorted or a sorted subset (not recorded which), obtained before or after yellow fever vaccination (not recorded which). All receptors derive from a woman under 30 who received the yellow fever vaccine.

This chain joins TRBV11-3 and TRBJ1-6; the D is unclear. CDR1 is SGHNT, CDR2 YENEEA, per germline. V lost 0 bases and J 1 base, leaving 10 bases between the germline ends. This CDR3 contains 17 residues. The CDR3 sequence is CASSLDLRQSYNSPLHF. CDR3 in DNA: TGTGCCAGCAGCTTAGATCTCCGTCAATCCTATAATTCACCCCTCCACTTT. Supplemented by reference TRBV11-3 and TRBJ1-6, the full variable domain reads EAGVVQSPRYKIIEKKQPVAFWCNPISGHNTLYWYLQNLGQGPELLIRYENEEAVDDSQLPKDRFSAERLKGVDSTLKIQPAELGDSAVYLCASSLDLRQSYNSPLHFGNGTRLTVT.

The rearrangement links TRBV12-3 or TRBV12-4 to TRBJ1-4; D unresolved. V was shortened by 0 bases and J by 0 bases, with 14 bases between the two germline ends. This CDR3 has 18 residues. The CDR3 here is CASSLASAGWATNEKLFF. DNA of the CDR3: TGTGCCAGCAGTTTAGCGTCGGCGGGTTGGGCAACTAATGAAAAACTGTTTTTT.

V and J are TRBV11-3 and TRBJ1-1; D not certain. CDR1 and CDR2 from the germline V gene are SGHNT and YENEEA. Between the trimmed V and J ends, which lost 1 base and 0 bases, there was a span of 3 bases. The CDR3 sequence is 13 residues long. As DNA, the CDR3 is TGTGCCAGCAGCTTAGGTATGAACACTGAAGCTTTCTTT. Its protein product is CASSLGMNTEAFF. The full variable domain, in which reference TRBV11-3 and TRBJ1-1 provide the parts outside the CDR3, is EAGVVQSPRYKIIEKKQPVAFWCNPISGHNTLYWYLQNLGQGPELLIRYENEEAVDDSQLPKDRFSAERLKGVDSTLKIQPAELGDSAVYLCASSLGMNTEAFFGQGTRLTVV.

The V and J genes are TRBV2 and TRBJ2-2, with TRBD2 matching 12 bases. CDR1 and CDR2 from the germline V gene are SNHLY and FYNNEI. The J segment lost 3 bases and the V segment lost 5 bases, leaving 4 bases of the junction unmatched. The CDR3 is 16 residues long. The CDR3: CASSLRTSGDTGELFF. CDR3 coding DNA: TGTGCCAGCAGTTTACGGACTAGCGGGGACACCGGGGAGCTGTTTTTT.

This clonotype was counted between two and nine times. The chain joins TRBV11-1 to TRBJ1-2; the D gene is possibly TRBD1 (6 bases). The V gene's germline CDR1 is SGHAT and CDR2 FQDESV (reference sequence). The germline V and J ends were trimmed by 3 bases and 5 bases, with 19 bases remaining between them. The length of the CDR3 is 16 residues. CDR3 region: CASSFPEMDSLYGYTF. CDR3 nucleotides: TGTGCCAGCAGCTTCCCCGAAATGGACAGCCTGTATGGCTACACCTTC.

The chain carries TRBV15 and TRBJ2-3; 11 bases are shared with TRBD2. CDR1 LNHNV and CDR2 YYDKDF come from the germline V gene (reference sequence). V shed 5 bases, J shed 1 base, and the junction held 5 bases outside the gene matches. CDR3 size: 16 residues. The CDR3 nucleotides are TGTGCCACCAGCTTTAGACTAGCGGGACGCACAGATACGCAGTATTTT. Its translation is CATSFRLAGRTDTQYF.

This clonotype has only a few counts. The CDR3, as DNA: TGTGCCAGCAGCTTACCCCCGGGACTAGGGGAGCAGTTCTTC. Its protein is CASSLPPGLGEQFF. The chain combines TRBV7-3 with TRBJ2-1; TRBD2 matches at 8 bases. This CDR3 contains 14 residues. After removal of 2 bases from V and 10 bases from J, the junction contained 7 bases not matched to a gene. The germline CDR1 and CDR2 sequences are SGHTA and FQGTGA.

Comment on this clonotype: One end of the junction varies from germline; a read error may be responsible. The chain recombines TRBV7-3 with TRBJ1-2; perhaps TRBD1 as D (6 bases). This CDR3 has 14 amino acids. The V gene's germline CDR1 is SGHTA and CDR2 FQGTGA. The CDR3 nucleotides are TGTGCCAGCAGTTTAACGTTACAGGGTCTAGGCTACACCTTC. Translated, it gives CASSLTLQGLGYTF.

This clonotype was observed once. V and J are TRBV14 and TRBJ2-7; a possible D gene is TRBD1 (6 bases). V was shortened by 3 bases and J by 1 base, with 13 bases between the two germline ends. Germline loops: CDR1 SGHDN, CDR2 FVKESK. There are 15 residues in the CDR3. The CDR3 nucleotides are TGTGCCAGCAGCCACTACAGGGTCTTGTCCTACGAGCAGTACTTC. Translating it yields CASSHYRVLSYEQYF.